Listed below are T cell receptor beta chains from one sample, sequenced in a study of blood T cells in healthy people across ages. Via MiXCR, TCRdb re-called the 5' RACE reads, giving one row per CDR3 protein. The sample holds about 780,000 distinct CDR3 sequences, less than 60% seen once. The sample taken for sequencing was blood. The receptors originated from a man older than 75 in good health. Both conserved end residues are part of each CDR3. The order of the fields is V gene, D gene, J gene, clone size, CDR3 DNA, CDR3 protein. D genes are given only for firm matches. Rows may omit the clone size; those that give it use once, few, many or a size class.

v_call: TRBV29-1; d_call: TRBD2; j_call: TRBJ2-5; clone_size: NA; cdr3_nt: TGCAGCGTGGGACCGGGGGGAGAGACCCAGTACTTC; cdr3_aa: CSVGPGGETQYF
v_call: TRBV4-3; d_call: NA; j_call: TRBJ2-1; clone_size: few; cdr3_nt: TGCGCCAGCAGCCAAATAACCCCCGGGGCTGGGGTCGATGAGCAGTTCTTC; cdr3_aa: CASSQITPGAGVDEQFF
v_call: TRBV7-2; d_call: TRBD1; j_call: TRBJ1-4; clone_size: NA; cdr3_nt: TGTGCCAGCAGCTTAGGAGGGACAGGGTCAGGTGAAAAACTGTTTTTT; cdr3_aa: CASSLGGTGSGEKLFF
v_call: TRBV7-2; d_call: NA; j_call: TRBJ2-5; clone_size: many; cdr3_nt: TGTGCCAGCAGCTTAGAAAGGGGTTTGAGGCAGACCCAGTACTTC; cdr3_aa: CASSLERGLRQTQYF
v_call: TRBV15; d_call: TRBD1; j_call: TRBJ2-1; clone_size: NA; cdr3_nt: TGTGCCACCAGCCTACAGGGGGGAAATGAGCAGTTCTTC; cdr3_aa: CATSLQGGNEQFF
v_call: TRBV20-1; d_call: TRBD2; j_call: TRBJ2-5; clone_size: few; cdr3_nt: TGCAGTGCTAGCGGGGGGGCCGGAGAGACCCAGTACTTC; cdr3_aa: CSASGGAGETQYF
v_call: TRBV12-3/TRBV12-4; d_call: NA; j_call: TRBJ2-3; clone_size: NA; cdr3_nt: TGTGCCAGCAGTTCTGGCAGGATACTAGATACGCAGTATTTT; cdr3_aa: CASSSGRILDTQYF
v_call: TRBV7-2; d_call: NA; j_call: TRBJ2-3; clone_size: NA; cdr3_nt: TGTGCCAGCAGCTTCCGACTAGTAGATACGCAGTATTTT; cdr3_aa: CASSFRLVDTQYF
v_call: TRBV2; d_call: NA; j_call: TRBJ2-1; clone_size: once; cdr3_nt: TGTGCCCTCTCCCGGGAAAAGGGGTACAATGAGCAGTTCTTC; cdr3_aa: CALSREKGYNEQFF
v_call: TRBV6-5; d_call: NA; j_call: TRBJ2-7; clone_size: NA; cdr3_nt: TGTGCCAGCAGTTACCCTGCGCCCGGAAGGCCTCTCTCCTACGAGCAGTACTTC; cdr3_aa: CASSYPAPGRPLSYEQYF
v_call: TRBV20-1; d_call: TRBD2; j_call: TRBJ2-4; clone_size: NA; cdr3_nt: TGCAGTGCTAGGTCCACTAGCGGGGTGAATGAGCAGTACTTC; cdr3_aa: CSARSTSGVNEQYF
v_call: TRBV5-1; d_call: TRBD2; j_call: TRBJ2-3; clone_size: NA; cdr3_nt: TGCGCCAGCAGCTGGGCGGCGGGAGGGGGAGGTACGCAGTATTTT; cdr3_aa: CASSWAAGGGGTQYF
v_call: TRBV4-3; d_call: TRBD2; j_call: TRBJ2-2; clone_size: NA; cdr3_nt: TGCGCCAGCAGCCACTCCGGGACTAGTGGGACCGGGGAGCTGTTTTTT; cdr3_aa: CASSHSGTSGTGELFF
v_call: TRBV7-2; d_call: NA; j_call: TRBJ2-1; clone_size: NA; cdr3_nt: TGTGCCAGCAGCCCGAGAAATGAGCAGTTCTTC; cdr3_aa: CASSPRNEQFF
v_call: TRBV7-8; d_call: NA; j_call: TRBJ2-7; clone_size: NA; cdr3_nt: TGTGCCAGCAGCTTACGACTAGTTAACAATGAGCAGTACTTC; cdr3_aa: CASSLRLVNNEQYF
v_call: TRBV20-1; d_call: TRBD2; j_call: TRBJ2-3; clone_size: once; cdr3_nt: TGCAGTGGGCTAGCGGAGACCACGGATACGCAGTATTTT; cdr3_aa: CSGLAETTDTQYF
v_call: TRBV7-2; d_call: TRBD2; j_call: TRBJ2-7; clone_size: few; cdr3_nt: TGTGCCAGCAGCTTAGCGCGGGGGGAGCAGTACTTC; cdr3_aa: CASSLARGEQYF
v_call: TRBV29-1; d_call: NA; j_call: TRBJ2-3; clone_size: many; cdr3_nt: TGCAGCGTTGAAGATAATGGATCAGATACGCAGTATTTT; cdr3_aa: CSVEDNGSDTQYF
v_call: TRBV5-1; d_call: TRBD1; j_call: TRBJ2-1; clone_size: few; cdr3_nt: TGCGCCAGCAGCTTGGCGGACAGGGTACACGAGCAGTTCTTC; cdr3_aa: CASSLADRVHEQFF
v_call: TRBV4-2; d_call: TRBD2; j_call: TRBJ2-3; clone_size: few; cdr3_nt: TGTGCCAGCAGCCAGGAAAGGACTAGCGGCACAGATACGCAGTATTTT; cdr3_aa: CASSQERTSGTDTQYF
v_call: TRBV12-3/TRBV12-4; d_call: NA; j_call: TRBJ2-7; clone_size: NA; cdr3_nt: TGTGCCAGCAGTTTTGTAGCGGAGAGCTCCTACGAGCAGTACTTC; cdr3_aa: CASSFVAESSYEQYF
v_call: TRBV20-1; d_call: NA; j_call: TRBJ2-7; clone_size: NA; cdr3_nt: TGCAGTGCTAGCGCAGGGGCCCCCTACGAGCAGTACTTC; cdr3_aa: CSASAGAPYEQYF
v_call: TRBV14; d_call: NA; j_call: TRBJ2-1; clone_size: many; cdr3_nt: TGTGCCAGCAGCCTTTGGGGCAGGGAGAATGAGCAGTTCTTC; cdr3_aa: CASSLWGRENEQFF
v_call: TRBV5-1; d_call: NA; j_call: TRBJ2-7; clone_size: NA; cdr3_nt: TGCGCCAGCAGCTTGAATCACAGCCCCTACGAGCAGTACTTC; cdr3_aa: CASSLNHSPYEQYF
v_call: TRBV5-6; d_call: NA; j_call: TRBJ2-5; clone_size: few; cdr3_nt: TGTGCCAGCAGCTCCAAGGGCCCAGACTTTGAGACCCGGTACTTC; cdr3_aa: CASSSKGPDFETRYF
v_call: TRBV2; d_call: NA; j_call: TRBJ2-7; clone_size: NA; cdr3_nt: TGTGCCAGTGGGGGGTCGGGGCTCTACGAGCAGTACTTC; cdr3_aa: CASGGSGLYEQYF
v_call: TRBV29-1; d_call: NA; j_call: TRBJ2-5; clone_size: NA; cdr3_nt: TGCAGCGTTGAAGGGCTGGGGTCGGAGACCCAGTACTTC; cdr3_aa: CSVEGLGSETQYF
v_call: TRBV7-9; d_call: TRBD2; j_call: TRBJ2-5; clone_size: NA; cdr3_nt: TGTGCCAGCAGCTTAGTTCGACTAGCGGGAGAGACCCAGTACTTC; cdr3_aa: CASSLVRLAGETQYF
v_call: TRBV11-2; d_call: TRBD2; j_call: TRBJ2-5; clone_size: NA; cdr3_nt: TGTGCCAGCAGCTTCTCTAGCGGGAGGGTAGAGACCCAGTACTTC; cdr3_aa: CASSFSSGRVETQYF
v_call: TRBV20-1; d_call: NA; j_call: TRBJ2-3; clone_size: NA; cdr3_nt: TGCAGTGCGGGCCGGTGGGGAGATACGCAGTATTTT; cdr3_aa: CSAGRWGDTQYF
v_call: TRBV29-1; d_call: NA; j_call: TRBJ2-5; clone_size: once; cdr3_nt: TGCGACGTTCAGGACTTTCCAATCCAAGAGACCCAGTACTTC; cdr3_aa: CDVQDFPIQETQYF
v_call: TRBV7-2; d_call: TRBD2; j_call: TRBJ2-1; clone_size: NA; cdr3_nt: TGTGCCAATGGACTCAGCGGGGGCCCACAGTTCTTC; cdr3_aa: CANGLSGGPQFF
v_call: TRBV27; d_call: NA; j_call: TRBJ1-6; clone_size: NA; cdr3_nt: TGTGCCAGCAGCAGCCGGACAGCACCCCTCCACTTT; cdr3_aa: CASSSRTAPLHF
v_call: TRBV10-2; d_call: TRBD1; j_call: TRBJ1-5; clone_size: NA; cdr3_nt: TGCGCCAGCAGTGTGGACAGGGGCAATCAGCCCCAGCATTTT; cdr3_aa: CASSVDRGNQPQHF
v_call: TRBV5-6; d_call: NA; j_call: TRBJ2-1; clone_size: NA; cdr3_nt: TGTGTCAGCAGCTTGGGTGCGGACGGCTCCTACAATGAGCAGTTCTTC; cdr3_aa: CVSSLGADGSYNEQFF
v_call: TRBV5-1; d_call: TRBD2; j_call: TRBJ2-1; clone_size: NA; cdr3_nt: TGCGCCAGCAGCCCCAGGCCGAGACTAGCGGTCAATGAGCAGTTCTTC; cdr3_aa: CASSPRPRLAVNEQFF
v_call: TRBV7-3; d_call: NA; j_call: TRBJ2-1; clone_size: NA; cdr3_nt: TGTGCCAGCAGCTTAGGGAGTACCTCCTACAATGAGCAGTTCTTC; cdr3_aa: CASSLGSTSYNEQFF
v_call: TRBV10-3; d_call: TRBD2; j_call: TRBJ2-7; clone_size: NA; cdr3_nt: TGTGCCATCAGTGAGTCGCGGGAGGGGTACGAGCAGTACTTC; cdr3_aa: CAISESREGYEQYF
v_call: TRBV11-2; d_call: NA; j_call: TRBJ2-1; clone_size: NA; cdr3_nt: TGTGCCAGCACACGACAATCCTACAATGAGCAGTTCTTC; cdr3_aa: CASTRQSYNEQFF
v_call: TRBV7-9; d_call: NA; j_call: TRBJ2-7; clone_size: NA; cdr3_nt: TGTGCCGGCAGCCCGGGCAGAGGGCTAGACGAGCAGTACTTC; cdr3_aa: CAGSPGRGLDEQYF
v_call: TRBV27; d_call: TRBD2; j_call: TRBJ2-5; clone_size: NA; cdr3_nt: TGTGCCAGCGGACTAGCGGATCAAGAGACCCAGTACTTC; cdr3_aa: CASGLADQETQYF
v_call: TRBV20-1; d_call: NA; j_call: TRBJ2-6; clone_size: NA; cdr3_nt: TGCAGTGCGGAAGGGCCAGGGGCCAACGTCCTGACTTTC; cdr3_aa: CSAEGPGANVLTF
v_call: TRBV7-2; d_call: NA; j_call: TRBJ2-7; clone_size: NA; cdr3_nt: TGTGCCAGCAGCGACGTACTAAGCTCCTACAATGAGCAGTACTTC; cdr3_aa: CASSDVLSSYNEQYF
v_call: TRBV12-3/TRBV12-4; d_call: NA; j_call: TRBJ2-4; clone_size: few; cdr3_nt: TGTGCCAGCAGTTCTACTGGGGGCGCTTATCCCAAAAACATTCAGTACTTC; cdr3_aa: CASSSTGGAYPKNIQYF
v_call: TRBV20-1; d_call: TRBD2; j_call: TRBJ2-1; clone_size: NA; cdr3_nt: TGCAGTGCTAGATCGGGAGGGGGGCAGTTCTTC; cdr3_aa: CSARSGGGQFF
v_call: TRBV28; d_call: NA; j_call: TRBJ2-4; clone_size: NA; cdr3_nt: TGTGCCAGCACTTATGGATCCCTAGCCAAAAACATTCAGTACTTC; cdr3_aa: CASTYGSLAKNIQYF
v_call: TRBV12-3/TRBV12-4; d_call: TRBD1; j_call: TRBJ2-7; clone_size: many; cdr3_nt: TGTGCCAGCAGCCGCGGGGTGACAGGGGGCGAGGAGCAGTACTTC; cdr3_aa: CASSRGVTGGEEQYF
v_call: TRBV28; d_call: TRBD1; j_call: TRBJ1-5; clone_size: NA; cdr3_nt: TGTGCCAGCAGTTTCGGGGACAGGGGGCCCAATCAGCCCCAGCATTTT; cdr3_aa: CASSFGDRGPNQPQHF
v_call: TRBV28; d_call: NA; j_call: TRBJ1-5; clone_size: many; cdr3_nt: TGTGCCAGTGGGGAAGGGGGGCCGAGCAATCAGCCCCAGCATTTT; cdr3_aa: CASGEGGPSNQPQHF
v_call: TRBV20-1; d_call: TRBD2; j_call: TRBJ2-1; clone_size: few; cdr3_nt: TGCAGTGCTAGAGCCCTGGACAGGGGACTAGCGGGAGGGGGTTACAATGAGCAGTTCTTC; cdr3_aa: CSARALDRGLAGGGYNEQFF
v_call: TRBV28; d_call: NA; j_call: TRBJ2-4; clone_size: few; cdr3_nt: TGTGCCAGCAGTCTGGGGGGCGTAAACATTCAGTACTTC; cdr3_aa: CASSLGGVNIQYF
v_call: TRBV30; d_call: NA; j_call: TRBJ2-5; clone_size: NA; cdr3_nt: TGTGCCTGGAGTAAGTATAACTCCTACAATGAGCAGTACTTC; cdr3_aa: CAWSKYNSYNEQYF
v_call: TRBV27; d_call: TRBD2; j_call: TRBJ2-1; clone_size: NA; cdr3_nt: TGTGCCAGCAGTCCGGGACTACACAATGAGCAGTTCTTC; cdr3_aa: CASSPGLHNEQFF
v_call: TRBV20-1; d_call: NA; j_call: TRBJ2-1; clone_size: many; cdr3_nt: TGCAGTGCTGCGAGATCCTACAATGAGCAGTTCTTC; cdr3_aa: CSAARSYNEQFF
v_call: TRBV5-6; d_call: TRBD2; j_call: TRBJ2-1; clone_size: many; cdr3_nt: TGTGCCAGCAGCTTGGGGCGGGAGGACTACAATGAGCAGTTCTTC; cdr3_aa: CASSLGREDYNEQFF
v_call: TRBV12-3/TRBV12-4; d_call: NA; j_call: TRBJ2-2; clone_size: NA; cdr3_nt: TGTGCCAACAGCACATCAGAGAACACCGGGGAGTTGTTTTTT; cdr3_aa: CANSTSENTGELFF
v_call: TRBV18; d_call: TRBD2; j_call: TRBJ2-5; clone_size: NA; cdr3_nt: TGTGCCAGCTCACCATTGGGGACTAGCGGGACCCCGCGAGTAGAGACCCAGTACTTC; cdr3_aa: CASSPLGTSGTPRVETQYF
v_call: TRBV5-5; d_call: TRBD1; j_call: TRBJ1-1; clone_size: many; cdr3_nt: TGTGCCAGTACTCAGGGGGCTGAAGCTTTCTTT; cdr3_aa: CASTQGAEAFF
v_call: TRBV10-3; d_call: NA; j_call: TRBJ2-1; clone_size: NA; cdr3_nt: TGTGCCATCAGTGGCGATCAGGCGGGGGCCAATGAGCAGTTCTTC; cdr3_aa: CAISGDQAGANEQFF